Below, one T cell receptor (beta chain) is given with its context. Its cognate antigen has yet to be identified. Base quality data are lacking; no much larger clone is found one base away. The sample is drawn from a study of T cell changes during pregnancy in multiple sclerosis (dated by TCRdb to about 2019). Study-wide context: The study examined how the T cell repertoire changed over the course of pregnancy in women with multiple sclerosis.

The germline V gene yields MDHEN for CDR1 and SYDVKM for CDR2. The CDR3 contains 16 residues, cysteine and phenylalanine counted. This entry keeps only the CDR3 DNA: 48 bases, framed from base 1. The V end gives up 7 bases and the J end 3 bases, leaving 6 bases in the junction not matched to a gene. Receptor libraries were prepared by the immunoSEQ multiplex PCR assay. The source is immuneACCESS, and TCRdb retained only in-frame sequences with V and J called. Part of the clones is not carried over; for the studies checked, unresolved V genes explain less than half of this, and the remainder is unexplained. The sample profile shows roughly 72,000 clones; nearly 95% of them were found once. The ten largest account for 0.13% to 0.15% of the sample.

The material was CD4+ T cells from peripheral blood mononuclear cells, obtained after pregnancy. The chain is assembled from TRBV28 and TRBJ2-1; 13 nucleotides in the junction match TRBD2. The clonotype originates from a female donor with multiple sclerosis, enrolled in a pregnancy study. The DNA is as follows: TGTGCCAGCACCCAACTAGCGGGGGGGATCTACAATGAGCAGTTCTTC. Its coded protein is CASTQLAGGIYNEQFF.